This T cell receptor (beta chain) was sequenced for a study of CD8+ T cells in alopecia areata. Findings of the study overall: Lesional scalp displayed greater clonality than normal scalp, most notably in alopecia totalis/universalis.

A note on this clone: Its antigen is not identified.

Germline V gene data show CDR1 as SNHLY and CDR2 as FYNNEI. V shed 6 bases, J shed 3 bases, and the junction held 3 bases outside the gene matches. The CDR3 extends over 14 amino acids. Extracted from the samples, RNA was reverse transcribed into cDNA to serve as the sequencing template. Produced via immunoSEQ multiplex PCR; TCRdb's table is partial and in-frame only. The sample has some 130,000 clones, around 50% seen once. The source is a human donor with alopecia areata. The sequences come from CD4+ T cells sorted from blood, collected at week 0. The chain joins TRBV2 to TRBJ2-1; TRBD1 aligns across 9 bases. The CDR3, as DNA: TGTGCCAGCAGGGGGACAGGGATCTACAATGAGCAGTTCTTC. Encoded protein: CASRGTGIYNEQFF.